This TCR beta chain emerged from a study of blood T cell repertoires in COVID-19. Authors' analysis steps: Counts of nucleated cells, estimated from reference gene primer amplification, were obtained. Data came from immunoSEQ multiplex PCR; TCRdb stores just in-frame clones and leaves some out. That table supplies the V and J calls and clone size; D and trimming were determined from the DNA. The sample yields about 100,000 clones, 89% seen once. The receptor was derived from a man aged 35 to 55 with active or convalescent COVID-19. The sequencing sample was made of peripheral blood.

The CDR3 DNA reads TGTGCCAGCAGCCCTCGGGTAGCGGGAGATTCCTACAATGAGCAGTTCTTC. This gives the protein CASSPRVAGDSYNEQFF. The gene calls are TRBV3-1 (or the pseudogene TRBV3-2) and TRBJ2-1; 9 bases are shared with TRBD2. This CDR3 spans 17 amino acids. Looked up from germline, CDR1 is LGHDT and CDR2 is YNNKEL (reference sequence). V lost 4 bases and J lost 1; bases outside the gene matches: 8.